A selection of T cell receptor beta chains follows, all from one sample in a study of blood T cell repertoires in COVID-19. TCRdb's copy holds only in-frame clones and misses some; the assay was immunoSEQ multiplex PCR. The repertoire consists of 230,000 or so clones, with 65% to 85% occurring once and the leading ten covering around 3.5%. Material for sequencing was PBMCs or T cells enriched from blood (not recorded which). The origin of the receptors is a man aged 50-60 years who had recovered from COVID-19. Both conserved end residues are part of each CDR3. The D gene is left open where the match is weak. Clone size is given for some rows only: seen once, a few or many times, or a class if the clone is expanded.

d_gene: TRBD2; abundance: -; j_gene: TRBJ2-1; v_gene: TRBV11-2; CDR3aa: CASSLGSRTSLEGEQFF; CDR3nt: TGTGCCAGCAGCTTAGGTTCGAGGACTAGCTTAGAGGGGGAGCAGTTCTTC
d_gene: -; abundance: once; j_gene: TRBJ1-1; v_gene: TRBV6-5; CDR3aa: CASSYSDGATEAFF; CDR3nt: TGTGCCAGCAGTTACTCGGATGGGGCCACTGAAGCTTTCTTT
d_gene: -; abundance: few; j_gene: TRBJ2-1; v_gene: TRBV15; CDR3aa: CATSRDSGTYNEQFF; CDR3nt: TGTGCCACCAGCAGAGACAGCGGAACCTACAATGAGCAGTTCTTC
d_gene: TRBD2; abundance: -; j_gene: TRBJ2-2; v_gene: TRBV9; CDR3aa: CASSVNPAGAPGELFF; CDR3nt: TGTGCCAGCAGCGTGAATCCAGCGGGAGCCCCCGGGGAGCTGTTTTTT
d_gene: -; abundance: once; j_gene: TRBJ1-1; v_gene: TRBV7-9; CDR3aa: CASSSGFVGQGGVEAFF; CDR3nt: TGTGCCAGCAGCTCGGGTTTCGTGGGGCAGGGTGGGGTTGAAGCTTTCTTT
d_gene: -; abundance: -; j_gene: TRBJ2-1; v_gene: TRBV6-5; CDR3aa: CASRGAMGNEQFF; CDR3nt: TGTGCCAGCAGGGGGGCGATGGGGAACGAGCAGTTCTTC
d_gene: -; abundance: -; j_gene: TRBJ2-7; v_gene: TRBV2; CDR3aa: CASRGRRMVAYEQYF; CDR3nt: TGTGCCAGCAGGGGGAGGAGGATGGTGGCCTACGAGCAGTACTTC
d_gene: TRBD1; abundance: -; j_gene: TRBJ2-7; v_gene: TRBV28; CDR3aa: CASSSPTGVGSYEQYF; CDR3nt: TGTGCCAGCAGTTCCCCCACAGGGGTCGGGTCCTACGAGCAGTACTTC
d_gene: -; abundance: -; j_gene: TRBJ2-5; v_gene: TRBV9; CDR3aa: CASSVEAHPGETQYF; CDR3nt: TGTGCCAGCAGCGTAGAGGCCCACCCGGGGGAGACCCAGTACTTC
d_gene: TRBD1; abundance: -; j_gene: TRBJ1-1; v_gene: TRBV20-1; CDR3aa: CSAPRGTEAFF; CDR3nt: TGCAGTGCCCCCAGGGGGACTGAAGCTTTCTTT
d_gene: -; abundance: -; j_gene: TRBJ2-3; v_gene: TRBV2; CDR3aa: CASSYVDTQYF; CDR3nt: TGTGCCAGCAGCTACGTGGATACGCAGTATTTT
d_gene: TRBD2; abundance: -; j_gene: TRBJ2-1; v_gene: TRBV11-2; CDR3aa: CASRRGGSYNEQFF; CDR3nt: TGTGCCAGCAGGCGGGGGGGCTCCTACAATGAGCAGTTCTTC
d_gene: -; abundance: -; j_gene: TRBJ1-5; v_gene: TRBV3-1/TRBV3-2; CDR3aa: CASSQADQPQHF; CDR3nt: TGTGCCAGCAGCCAAGCAGATCAGCCCCAGCATTTT
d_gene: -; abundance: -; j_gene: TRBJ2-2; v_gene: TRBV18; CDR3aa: CASSPDTFANTGELFF; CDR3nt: TGTGCCAGCTCACCAGACACGTTCGCGAACACCGGGGAGCTGTTTTTT
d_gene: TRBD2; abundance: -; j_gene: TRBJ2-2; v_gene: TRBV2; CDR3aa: CASCRSGGLAGVNTGELFF; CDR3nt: TGTGCCAGCTGTAGGTCCGGGGGACTAGCGGGAGTAAACACCGGGGAGCTGTTTTTT
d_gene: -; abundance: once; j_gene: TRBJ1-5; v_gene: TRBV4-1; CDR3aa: CASSQLGGSNQPQHF; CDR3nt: TGCGCCAGCAGCCAACTCGGAGGGAGCAATCAGCCCCAGCATTTT
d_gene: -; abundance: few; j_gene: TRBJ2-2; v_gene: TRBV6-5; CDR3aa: CASRRVAGELFF; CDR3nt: TGTGCCAGCAGGAGAGTGGCCGGGGAGCTGTTTTTT
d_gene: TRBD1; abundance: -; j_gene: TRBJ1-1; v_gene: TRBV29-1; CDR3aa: CSVWDSMNTEAFF; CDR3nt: TGCAGCGTTTGGGACAGTATGAACACTGAAGCTTTCTTT
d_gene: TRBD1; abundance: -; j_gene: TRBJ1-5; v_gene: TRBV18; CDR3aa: CASSPQPGTVYSNQPQHF; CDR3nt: TGTGCCAGCTCACCACAACCCGGGACAGTCTATAGCAATCAGCCCCAGCATTTT
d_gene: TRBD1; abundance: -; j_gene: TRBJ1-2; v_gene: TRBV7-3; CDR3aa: CASSSTGDYGYTF; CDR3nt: TGTGCCAGCAGCTCAACAGGGGACTATGGCTACACCTTC
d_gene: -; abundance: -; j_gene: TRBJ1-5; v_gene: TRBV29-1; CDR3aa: CSVETGASQPQHF; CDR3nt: TGCAGCGTTGAGACAGGAGCGAGTCAGCCCCAGCATTTT
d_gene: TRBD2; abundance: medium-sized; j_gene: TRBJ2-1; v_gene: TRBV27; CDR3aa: CASSLRLAGNHEQFF; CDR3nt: TGTGCCAGCAGCCTCAGACTAGCGGGTAACCATGAGCAGTTCTTC